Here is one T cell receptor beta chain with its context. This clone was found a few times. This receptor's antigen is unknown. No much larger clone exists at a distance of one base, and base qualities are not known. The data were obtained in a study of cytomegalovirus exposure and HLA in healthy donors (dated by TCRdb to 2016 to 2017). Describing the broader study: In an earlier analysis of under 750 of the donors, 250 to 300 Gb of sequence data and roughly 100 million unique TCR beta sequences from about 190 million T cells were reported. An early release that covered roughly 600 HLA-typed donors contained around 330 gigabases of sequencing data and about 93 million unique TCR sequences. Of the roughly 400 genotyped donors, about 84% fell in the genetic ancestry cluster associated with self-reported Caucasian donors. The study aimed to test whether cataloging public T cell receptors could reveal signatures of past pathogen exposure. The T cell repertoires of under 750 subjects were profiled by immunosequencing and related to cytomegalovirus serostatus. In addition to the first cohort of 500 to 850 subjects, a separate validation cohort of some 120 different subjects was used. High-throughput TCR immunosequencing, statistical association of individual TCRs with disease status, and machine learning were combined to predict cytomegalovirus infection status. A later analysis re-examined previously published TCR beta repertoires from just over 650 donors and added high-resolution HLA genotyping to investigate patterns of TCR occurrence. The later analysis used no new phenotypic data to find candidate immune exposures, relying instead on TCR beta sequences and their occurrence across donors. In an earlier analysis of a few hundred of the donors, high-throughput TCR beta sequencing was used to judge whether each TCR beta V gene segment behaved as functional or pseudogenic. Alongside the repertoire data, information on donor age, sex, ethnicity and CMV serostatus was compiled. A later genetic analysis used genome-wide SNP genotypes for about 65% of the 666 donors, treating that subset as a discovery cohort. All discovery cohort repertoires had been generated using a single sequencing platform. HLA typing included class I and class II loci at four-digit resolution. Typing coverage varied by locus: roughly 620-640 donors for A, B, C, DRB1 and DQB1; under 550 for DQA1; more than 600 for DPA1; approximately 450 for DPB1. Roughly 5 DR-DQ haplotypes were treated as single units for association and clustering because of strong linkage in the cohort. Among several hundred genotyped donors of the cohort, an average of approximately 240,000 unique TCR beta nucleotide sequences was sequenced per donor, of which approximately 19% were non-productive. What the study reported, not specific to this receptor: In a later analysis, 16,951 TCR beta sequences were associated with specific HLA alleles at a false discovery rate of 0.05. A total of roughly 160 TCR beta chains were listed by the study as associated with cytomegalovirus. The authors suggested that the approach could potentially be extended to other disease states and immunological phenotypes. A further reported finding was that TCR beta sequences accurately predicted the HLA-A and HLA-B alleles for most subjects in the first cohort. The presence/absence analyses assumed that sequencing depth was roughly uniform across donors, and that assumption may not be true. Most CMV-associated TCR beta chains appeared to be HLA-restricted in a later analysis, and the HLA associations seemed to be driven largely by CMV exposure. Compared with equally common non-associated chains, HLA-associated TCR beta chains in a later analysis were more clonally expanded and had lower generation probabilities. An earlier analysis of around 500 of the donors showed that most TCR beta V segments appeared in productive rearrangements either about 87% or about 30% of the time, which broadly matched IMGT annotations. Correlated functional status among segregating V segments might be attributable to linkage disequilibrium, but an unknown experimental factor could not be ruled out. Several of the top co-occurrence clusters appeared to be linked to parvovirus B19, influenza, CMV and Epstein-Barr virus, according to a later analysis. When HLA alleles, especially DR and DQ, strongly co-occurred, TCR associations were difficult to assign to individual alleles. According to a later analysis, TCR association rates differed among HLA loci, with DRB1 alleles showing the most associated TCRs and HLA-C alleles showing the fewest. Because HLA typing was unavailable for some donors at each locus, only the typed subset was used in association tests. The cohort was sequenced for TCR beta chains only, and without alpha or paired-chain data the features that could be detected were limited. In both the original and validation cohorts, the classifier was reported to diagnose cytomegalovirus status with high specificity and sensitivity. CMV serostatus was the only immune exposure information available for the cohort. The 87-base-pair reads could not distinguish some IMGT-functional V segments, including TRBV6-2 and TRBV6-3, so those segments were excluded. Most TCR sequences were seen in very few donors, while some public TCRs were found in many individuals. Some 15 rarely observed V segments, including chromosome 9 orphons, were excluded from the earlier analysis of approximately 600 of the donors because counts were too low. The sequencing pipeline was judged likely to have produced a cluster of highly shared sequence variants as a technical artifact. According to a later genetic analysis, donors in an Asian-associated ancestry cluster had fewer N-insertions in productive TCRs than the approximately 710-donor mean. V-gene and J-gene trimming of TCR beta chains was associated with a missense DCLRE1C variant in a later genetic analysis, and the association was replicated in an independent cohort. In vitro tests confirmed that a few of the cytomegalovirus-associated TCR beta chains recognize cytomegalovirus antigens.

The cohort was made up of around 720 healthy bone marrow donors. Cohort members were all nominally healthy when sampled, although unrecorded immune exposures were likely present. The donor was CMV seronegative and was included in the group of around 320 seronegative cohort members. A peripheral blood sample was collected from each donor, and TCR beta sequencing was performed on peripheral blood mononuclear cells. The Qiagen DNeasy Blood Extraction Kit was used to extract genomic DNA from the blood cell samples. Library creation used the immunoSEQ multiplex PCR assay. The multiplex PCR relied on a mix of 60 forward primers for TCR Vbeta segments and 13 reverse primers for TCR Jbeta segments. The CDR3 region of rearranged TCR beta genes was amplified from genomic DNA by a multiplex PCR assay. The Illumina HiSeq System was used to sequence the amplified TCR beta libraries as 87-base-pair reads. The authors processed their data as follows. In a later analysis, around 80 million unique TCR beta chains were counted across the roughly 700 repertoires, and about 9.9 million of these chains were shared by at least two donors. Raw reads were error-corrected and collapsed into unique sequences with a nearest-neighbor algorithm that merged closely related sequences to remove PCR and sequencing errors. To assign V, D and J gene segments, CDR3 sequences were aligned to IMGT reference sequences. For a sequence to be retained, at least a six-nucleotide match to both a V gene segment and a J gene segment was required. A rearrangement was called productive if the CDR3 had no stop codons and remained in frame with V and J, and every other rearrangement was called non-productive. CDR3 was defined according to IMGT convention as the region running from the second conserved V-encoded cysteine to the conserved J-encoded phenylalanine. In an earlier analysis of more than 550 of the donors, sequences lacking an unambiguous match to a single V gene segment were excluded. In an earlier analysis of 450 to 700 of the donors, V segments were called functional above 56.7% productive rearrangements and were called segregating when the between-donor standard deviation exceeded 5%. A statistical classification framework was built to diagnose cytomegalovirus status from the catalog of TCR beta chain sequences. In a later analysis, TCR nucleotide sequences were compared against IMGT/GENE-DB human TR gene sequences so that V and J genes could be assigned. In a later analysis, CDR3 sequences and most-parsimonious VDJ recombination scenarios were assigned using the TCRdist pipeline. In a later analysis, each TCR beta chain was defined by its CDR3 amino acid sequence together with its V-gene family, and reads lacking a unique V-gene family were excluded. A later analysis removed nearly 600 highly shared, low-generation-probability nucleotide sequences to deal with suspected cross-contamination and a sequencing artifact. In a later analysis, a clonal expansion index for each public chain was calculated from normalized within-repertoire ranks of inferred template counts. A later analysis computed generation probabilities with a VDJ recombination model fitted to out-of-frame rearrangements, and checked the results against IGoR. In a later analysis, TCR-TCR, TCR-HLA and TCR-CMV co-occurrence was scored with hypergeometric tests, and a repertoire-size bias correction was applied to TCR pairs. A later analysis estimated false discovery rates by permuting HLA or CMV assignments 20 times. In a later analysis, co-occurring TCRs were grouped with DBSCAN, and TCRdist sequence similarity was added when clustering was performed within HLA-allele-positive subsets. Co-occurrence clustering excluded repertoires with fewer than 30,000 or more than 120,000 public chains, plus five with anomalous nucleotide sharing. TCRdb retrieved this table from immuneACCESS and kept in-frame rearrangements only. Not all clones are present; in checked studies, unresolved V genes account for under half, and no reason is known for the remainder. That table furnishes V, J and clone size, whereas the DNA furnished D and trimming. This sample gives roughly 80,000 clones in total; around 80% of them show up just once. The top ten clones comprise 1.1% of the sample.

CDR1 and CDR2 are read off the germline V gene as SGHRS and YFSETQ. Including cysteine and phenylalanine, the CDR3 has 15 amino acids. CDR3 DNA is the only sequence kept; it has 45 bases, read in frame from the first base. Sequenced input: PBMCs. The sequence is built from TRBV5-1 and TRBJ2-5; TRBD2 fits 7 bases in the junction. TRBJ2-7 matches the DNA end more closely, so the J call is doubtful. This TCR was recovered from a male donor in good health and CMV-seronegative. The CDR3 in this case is CASSLASGETYEQYF. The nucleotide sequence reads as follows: TGCGCCAGCAGCTTGGCGAGCGGGGAAACCTACGAGCAGTACTTC.